This T cell receptor (beta chain) was sequenced in a study of T cell clonotyping in hematopoietic cell transplantation. A remark on this clone: What it binds is unknown.

Study outcomes and limitations: CD4 and CD8 repertoire contributions could not be separated without sorting.

The CDR3 spans 13 residues. V was pared by 2 bases and J by 1 base, with 5 bases between. CDR1 is SEHNR and CDR2 is FQNEAQ in the germline V gene (reference sequence). Using immunoSEQ multiplex PCR, the repertoire was profiled, and TCRdb retains in-frame clones only, with some absent. The table includes some 5,800 clones, 80% to 90% detected once. This receptor was identified in a female patient between 50 and 59 years old who had an allogeneic stem cell transplant from an unrelated donor, so the T cells may come from the graft donor. Some clones in this sample may be carry-over from other donors' samples. Sequences were derived from peripheral blood mononuclear cells, sampled 180 days after allogeneic stem cell transplant. The chain employs TRBV7-9 and TRBJ1-1; D not resolved. Here the CDR3 DNA reads TGTGCCAGCAGCTTACCGGGGAACACTGAAGCTTTCTTT. This sequence encodes CASSLPGNTEAFF.